Each of the 18 T cell receptor beta chains below was sequenced from the same sample in a study of blood T cell repertoires in COVID-19. The data were produced by immunoSEQ multiplex PCR, yet TCRdb's version contains in-frame clones alone and is incomplete. The sample has more than 200,000 clones, more than 70% seen once. Input material: peripheral blood. The receptor set was obtained from a woman in her 30s with COVID-19, enrolled during active disease.

The gene calls are TRBV7-9 and TRBJ1-6, with TRBD1 matching over 9 bases. The CDR3 totals 15 residues. V lost 4 bases and J lost 7; bases outside the gene matches: 5. The germline gives CDR1 SEHNR, CDR2 FQNEAQ (reference sequence). In DNA, the CDR3 is TGTGCCAGCAGCTCGGGACAGGGTGACAATTCACCCCTCCACTTT. Translating gives CASSSGQGDNSPLHF.

The sample holds a few counts of this clone. The chain is built from TRBV2 and TRBJ2-7, with a weak D call TRBD2 (6 bases). There are 14 residues in the CDR3. V was trimmed by 6 bases and J by 3 bases, leaving 15 bases between them. The V gene's germline CDR1 is SNHLY and CDR2 FYNNEI. The CDR3 DNA reads TGTGCCAGCAGCTGGGCGGCTAGCGTCTACGAGCAGTACGTC. The encoded protein is CASSWAASVYEQYV.

The chain uses TRBV24-1 and TRBJ2-7; 7 positions agree with TRBD2. Germline V gene sequence: CDR1 KGHDR, CDR2 SFDVKD. The trim removed 9 bases at V and 3 bases at J, leaving 10 bases unmatched. This CDR3 region has 14 residues. CDR3 region: CATSWTSLRYEQYF. CDR3 DNA sequence: TGTGCCACCTCCTGGACTAGTCTTCGCTACGAGCAGTACTTC.

V gene TRBV18 combines with J gene TRBJ1-4; possible D gene TRBD1, 5 bases. This CDR3 contains 16 residues. Trimming took off 2 bases at V and 0 bases at J, with 10 bases between the two ends. CDR1 KGHSH and CDR2 LQKENI come from the germline V gene. In DNA, the CDR3 is TGTGCCAGCTCACCAATGGGGGGGGCAACTAATGAAAAACTGTTTTTT. Translation: CASSPMGGATNEKLFF.

The rearrangement uses TRBV10-3 and TRBJ2-7; possibly TRBD1 for D (6 bases). CDR1 and CDR2 from the germline V gene are ENHRY and SYGVKD. CDR3 size: 15 residues. The ends were cut back, 0 bases at V and 6 bases at J, with 15 bases in the middle. CDR3 DNA: TGTGCCATCAGTGAGTCTTCCCCAGGGGTCAGCGAGCAGTACTTC. Amino acids: CAISESSPGVSEQYF.

V gene TRBV18 combines with J gene TRBJ2-7; 7 bases are a match to TRBD1. In germline, CDR1 is KGHSH, CDR2 LQKENI. CDR3 length equals 15 residues. Trimming removed 6 bases from V and 2 bases from J; junction bases left unmatched: 10. CDR3 nucleotide sequence: TGTGCCAGCTCCTCATATCCGGACAGGACCTACGAGCAGTACTTC. Its protein product is CASSSYPDRTYEQYF.

The chain has TRBV6-5 and TRBJ1-5; D not resolved. From germline, CDR1 is MNHEY and CDR2 SVGAGI. The CDR3 extends over 14 amino acids. V was pared by 6 bases and J by 1 base, with 10 bases between. Here the CDR3 DNA reads TGTGCCAGCAGGGGCAGTTCCAGCAATCAGCCCCAGCATTTT. Its translation is CASRGSSSNQPQHF.

The rearrangement uses TRBV10-3 and TRBJ2-7, with TRBD2 as a possible D gene (6 bases). The CDR3 is 13 amino acids. From germline, CDR1 is ENHRY and CDR2 SYGVKD. Trimming pared 3 bases from V and 3 bases from J, leaving 9 bases between. The CDR3 DNA reads as TGTGCCATCAGTGATAGCGGAGACTACGAGCAGTACGTC. Its translation: CAISDSGDYEQYV.

This rearrangement joins TRBV19 to TRBJ1-5; D remains ambiguous. Germline V gene lookup returns CDR1 LNHDA and CDR2 SQIVND (reference sequence). V was trimmed by 3 bases and J by 1 base, leaving 13 bases between them. This CDR3 spans 16 amino acids. The CDR3 bases are TGTGCCAGTAGTATTTGGGGAGTCAGAAGCAATCAGCCCCAGCATTTT. It is translated as CASSIWGVRSNQPQHF.

This chain connects TRBV27 to TRBJ2-7; TRBD1 agrees at 9 bases. Unmatched junction bases numbered 12, after V lost 6 bases and J lost 6 bases. The CDR3 has 15 residues. Germline CDR1 reads MNHEY; CDR2 reads SMNVEV (reference sequence). The CDR3 here is CASSVGSWDRVEQYF. CDR3 DNA: TGTGCCAGCAGCGTGGGTTCTTGGGACAGGGTCGAGCAGTACTTC.

This clone was seen only a few times. The DNA for the CDR3 is TGTGCCAGCTCCCAGTTGCGGGACGCTGAAGCTTTCTTT. The encoded protein is CASSQLRDAEAFF. V and J are TRBV18 and TRBJ1-1; D possibly corresponds to TRBD1 (5 bases). The germline gives CDR1 KGHSH, CDR2 LQKENI. The CDR3 contains 13 residues. V dropped 6 bases and J dropped 6 bases, with 14 bases sitting between them.

The rearrangement uses TRBV7-9 and TRBJ1-3, with no clear D. V was cut by 5 bases and J by 0 bases, with 17 bases left in between. Germline V gene lookup returns CDR1 SEHNR and CDR2 FQNEAQ (reference sequence). The CDR3 extends over 17 amino acids. In nucleotides, the CDR3 is TGTGCCAGCAGCCATGACGCCTTGGGCCTCTCTGGAAACACCATATATTTT. The encoded protein is CASSHDALGLSGNTIYF.

The V call is TRBV28, the J call TRBJ1-6; 7 positions match TRBD1. There are 17 residues in the CDR3. Germline V lookup: CDR1 MDHEN, CDR2 SYDVKM. Trimming at V came to 2 bases and at J to 5 bases, leaving 9 bases not matched to a gene. DNA for the CDR3: TGTGCCAGCAGTTTACCTCCTCCTACAGGGGATAATTCACCCCTCCACTTT. This codes for CASSLPPPTGDNSPLHF.

For the CDR3, the DNA is TGTGCCAGCAGATACAGCCCGGGGCAGGGGGCCACTGAAGCTTTCTTT. Its protein product is CASRYSPGQGATEAFF. The rearrangement joins TRBV7-9 to TRBJ1-1, with 8 nucleotides matching TRBD1. Germline loops: CDR1 SEHNR, CDR2 FQNEAQ (reference sequence). With 6 bases clipped from V and 4 bases from J, the junction kept 13 bases outside the gene matches. CDR3 size: 16 residues.

The chain employs TRBV21-1 and TRBJ2-3; TRBD2 is the table's D call and was not checked against the DNA. TRBV21-1 has pseudogene status. This CDR3 contains 17 residues. CDR3 residues: CASSKVGLAGSTDTQYF. The CDR3 DNA is TGTGCCAGCAGCAAAGTGGGACTAGCGGGAAGCACAGATACGCAGTATTTT.

The V gene is TRBV2, the J gene TRBJ2-5; 8 nucleotides align to TRBD2. The CDR3 totals 12 residues. Germline V gene lookup returns CDR1 SNHLY and CDR2 FYNNEI. After removal of 8 bases from V and 7 bases from J, the junction contained 6 bases not matched to a gene. This chain's CDR3 is CASASGSGTQYF. DNA for the CDR3: TGTGCCAGCGCGAGCGGGAGCGGGACCCAGTACTTC.

The chain couples TRBV5-1 to TRBJ2-1; D perhaps matches TRBD2 (6 bases). The germline V gene encodes CDR1 SGHRS and CDR2 YFSETQ. The CDR3 extends over 15 amino acids. V dropped 3 bases and J dropped 4 bases, with 14 bases sitting between them. CDR3: CASSSSSDDYNEQFF. The DNA of the CDR3 is TGCGCCAGCAGCTCCTCTAGCGACGATTACAATGAGCAGTTCTTC.

V is TRBV2 and J is TRBJ2-5; D perhaps matches TRBD1 (6 bases). The germline CDR1 and CDR2 sequences are SNHLY and FYNNEI. The ends were cut back, 4 bases at V and 7 bases at J, with 13 bases in the middle. The CDR3 is 13 residues long. The CDR3 nucleotides read TGTGCCAGCAGTGTCAGGCTAGGGGGGACCCAGTACTTC. As protein: CASSVRLGGTQYF.